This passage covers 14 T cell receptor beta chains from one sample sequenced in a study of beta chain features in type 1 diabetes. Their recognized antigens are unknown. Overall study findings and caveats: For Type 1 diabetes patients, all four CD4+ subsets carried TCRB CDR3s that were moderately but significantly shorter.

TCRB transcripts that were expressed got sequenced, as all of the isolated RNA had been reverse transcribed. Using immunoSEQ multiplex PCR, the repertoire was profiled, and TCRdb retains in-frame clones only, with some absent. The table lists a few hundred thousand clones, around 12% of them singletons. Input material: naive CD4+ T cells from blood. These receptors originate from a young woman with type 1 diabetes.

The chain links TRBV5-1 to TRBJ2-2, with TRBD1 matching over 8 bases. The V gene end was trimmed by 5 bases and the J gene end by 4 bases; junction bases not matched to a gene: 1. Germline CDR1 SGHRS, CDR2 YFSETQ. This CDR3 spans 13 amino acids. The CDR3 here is CASSTGGTGELFF. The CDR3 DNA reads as TGCGCCAGCAGTACAGGGGGCACCGGGGAGCTGTTTTTT. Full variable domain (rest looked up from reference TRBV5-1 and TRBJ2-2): KAGVTQTPRYLIKTRGQQVTLSCSPISGHRSVSWYQQTPGQGLQFLFEYFSETQRNKGNFPGRFSGRQFSNSRSEMNVSTLELGDSALYLCASSTGGTGELFFGEGSRLTVL.

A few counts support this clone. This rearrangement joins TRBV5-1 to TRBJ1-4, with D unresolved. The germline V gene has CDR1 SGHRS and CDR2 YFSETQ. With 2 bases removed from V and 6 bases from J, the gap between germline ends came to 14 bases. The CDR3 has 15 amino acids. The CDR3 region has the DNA TGCGCCAGCAGCTTAGAGGTCCTCGGGGATGAAAAACTGTTTTTT. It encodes CASSLEVLGDEKLFF.

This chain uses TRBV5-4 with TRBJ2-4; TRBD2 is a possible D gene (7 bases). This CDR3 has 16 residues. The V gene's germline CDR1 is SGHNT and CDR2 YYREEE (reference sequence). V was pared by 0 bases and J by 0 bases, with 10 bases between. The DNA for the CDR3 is TGTGCCAGCAGCTTGGGGGGGGGCCTAGCCAAAAACATTCAGTACTTC. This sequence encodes CASSLGGGLAKNIQYF.

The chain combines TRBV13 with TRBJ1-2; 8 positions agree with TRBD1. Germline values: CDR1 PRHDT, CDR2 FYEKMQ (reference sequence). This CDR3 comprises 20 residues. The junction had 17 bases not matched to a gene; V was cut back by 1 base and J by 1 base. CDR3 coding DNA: TGTGCCAGCAGCTTAGTTTCGGGCTGGACAGGGAAGGCGAGTAACTATGGCTACACCTTC. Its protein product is CASSLVSGWTGKASNYGYTF.

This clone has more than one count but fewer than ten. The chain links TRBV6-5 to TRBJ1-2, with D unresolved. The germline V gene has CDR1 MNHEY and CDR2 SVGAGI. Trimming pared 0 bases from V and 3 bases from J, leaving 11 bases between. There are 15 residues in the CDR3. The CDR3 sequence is CASSYSNRQDYGYTF. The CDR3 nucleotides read TGTGCCAGCAGTTACTCGAACCGGCAGGACTATGGCTACACCTTC.

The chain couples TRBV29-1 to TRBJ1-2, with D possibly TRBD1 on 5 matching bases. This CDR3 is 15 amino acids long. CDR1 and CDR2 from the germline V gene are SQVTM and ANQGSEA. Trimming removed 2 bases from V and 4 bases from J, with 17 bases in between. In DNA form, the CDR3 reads TGCAGCGTTGAAATTGGGGCTATTCCGGGCTATGGCTACACCTTC. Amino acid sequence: CSVEIGAIPGYGYTF.

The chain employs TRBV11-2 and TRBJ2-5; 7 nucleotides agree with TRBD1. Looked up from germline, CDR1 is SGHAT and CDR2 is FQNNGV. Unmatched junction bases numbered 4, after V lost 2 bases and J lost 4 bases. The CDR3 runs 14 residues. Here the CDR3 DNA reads TGTGCCAGCAGCTTAACAGGGGTATCAGAGACCCAGTACTTC. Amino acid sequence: CASSLTGVSETQYF.

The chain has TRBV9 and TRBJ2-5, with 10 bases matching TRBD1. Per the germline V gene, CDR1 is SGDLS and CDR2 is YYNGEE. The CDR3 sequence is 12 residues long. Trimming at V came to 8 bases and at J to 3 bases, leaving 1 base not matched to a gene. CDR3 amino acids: CARDRGEETQYF. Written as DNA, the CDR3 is TGTGCCAGGGACAGGGGGGAAGAGACCCAGTACTTC.

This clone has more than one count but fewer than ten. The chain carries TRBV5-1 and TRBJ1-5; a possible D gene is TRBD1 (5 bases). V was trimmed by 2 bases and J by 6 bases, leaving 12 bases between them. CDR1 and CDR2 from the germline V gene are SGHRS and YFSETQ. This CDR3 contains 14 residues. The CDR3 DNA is TGCGCCAGCAGCTTCAGGGAGGGAGGTCAGCCCCAGCATTTT. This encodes CASSFREGGQPQHF.

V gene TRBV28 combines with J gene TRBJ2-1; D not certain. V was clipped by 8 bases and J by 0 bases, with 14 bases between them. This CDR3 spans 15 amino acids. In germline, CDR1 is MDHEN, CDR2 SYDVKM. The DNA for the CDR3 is TGTGCCAGCGCCCCCCTGGGCATCTCCTACAATGAGCAGTTCTTC. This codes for CASAPLGISYNEQFF. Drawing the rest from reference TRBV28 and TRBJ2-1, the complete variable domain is DVKVTQSSRYLVKRTGEKVFLECVQDMDHENMFWYRQDPGLGLRLIYFSYDVKMKEKGDIPEGYSVSREKKERFSLILESASTNQTSMYLCASAPLGISYNEQFFGPGTRLTVL.

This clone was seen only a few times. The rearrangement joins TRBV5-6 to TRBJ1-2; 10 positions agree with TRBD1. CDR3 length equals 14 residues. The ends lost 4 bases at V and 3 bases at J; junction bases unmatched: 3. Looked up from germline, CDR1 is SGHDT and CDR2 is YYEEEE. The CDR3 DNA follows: TGTGCCAGCAGCCTGGGACAGGGGTACTATGGCTACACCTTC. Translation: CASSLGQGYYGYTF.

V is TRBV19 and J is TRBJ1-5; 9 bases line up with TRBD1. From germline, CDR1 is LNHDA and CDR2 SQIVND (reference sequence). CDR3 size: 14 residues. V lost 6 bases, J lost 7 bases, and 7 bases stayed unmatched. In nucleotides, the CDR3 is TGTGCCAGTAGAAACCGGGACAGGGAACAGCCCCAGCATTTT. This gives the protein CASRNRDREQPQHF.

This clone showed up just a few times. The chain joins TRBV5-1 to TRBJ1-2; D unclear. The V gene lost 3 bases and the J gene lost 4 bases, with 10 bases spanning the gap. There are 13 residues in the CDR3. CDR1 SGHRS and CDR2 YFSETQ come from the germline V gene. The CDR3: CASSSTPSYGYTF. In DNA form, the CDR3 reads TGCGCCAGCAGCTCAACCCCCAGCTATGGCTACACCTTC.

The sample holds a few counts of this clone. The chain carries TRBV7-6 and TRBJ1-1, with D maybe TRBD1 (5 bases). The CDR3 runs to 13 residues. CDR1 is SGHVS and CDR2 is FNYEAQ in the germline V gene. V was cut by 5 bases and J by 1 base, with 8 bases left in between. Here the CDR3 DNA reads TGTGCCAGCAGCAGACAGCGGAACACTGAAGCTTTCTTT. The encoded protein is CASSRQRNTEAFF.